This entry describes one T cell receptor beta chain. This record comes from a study of blood T cell repertoires in COVID-19. Study background: Acute and convalescent COVID-19 samples came from the United States, Italy and Spain. T cells, B-cell-depleted T cells, or PBMCs supplied cDNA or gDNA.

The CDR3 is made up of 15 amino acids. Trimming cost V 0 bases and J 7 bases; bases outside gene matches: 6. Germline CDR1 and CDR2: SGDLS and YYNGEE. Original analysis: The assay estimated nucleated cells by amplifying reference gene primers. Profiled with immunoSEQ multiplex PCR; TCRdb holds only in-frame clones, not every one. V, J and clone size are taken as reported in that table, and D and trimming were inferred from the DNA itself. The sample has under 300,000 clones, 80% to 85% seen once. The chain has TRBV9 and TRBJ1-5; 8 bases align to TRBD1. The sequence was collected from a woman in her thirties or forties who had recovered from COVID-19. The sample taken for sequencing was peripheral blood. The CDR3 loop is CASSVAGGAGQPQHF. CDR3 nucleotides: TGTGCCAGCAGCGTAGCAGGGGGCGCAGGGCAGCCCCAGCATTTT.